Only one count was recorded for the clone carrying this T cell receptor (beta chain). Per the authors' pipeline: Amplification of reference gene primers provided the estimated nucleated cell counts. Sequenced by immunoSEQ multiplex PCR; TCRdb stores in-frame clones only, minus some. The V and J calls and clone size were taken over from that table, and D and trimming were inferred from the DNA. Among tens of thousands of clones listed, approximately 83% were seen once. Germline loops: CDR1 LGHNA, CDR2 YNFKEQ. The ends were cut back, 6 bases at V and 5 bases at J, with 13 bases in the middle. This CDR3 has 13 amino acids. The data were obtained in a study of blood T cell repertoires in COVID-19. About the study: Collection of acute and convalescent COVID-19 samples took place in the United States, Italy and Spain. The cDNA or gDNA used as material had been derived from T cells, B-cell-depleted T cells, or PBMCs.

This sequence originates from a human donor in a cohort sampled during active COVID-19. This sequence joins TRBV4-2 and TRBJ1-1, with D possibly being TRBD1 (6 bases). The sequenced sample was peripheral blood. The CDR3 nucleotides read TGTGCCAGCAGTCTGGGGGCGGAGACTGAAGCTTTCTTT. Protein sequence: CASSLGAETEAFF.